Below are 7 T cell receptor beta chains sequenced from a single sample in a study of spatial heterogeneity in lung cancer (dated by TCRdb to between 2018 and 2021). Broader findings and caveats from the paper: The tumor nonsynonymous mutation count correlated with the number of expanded alpha and beta TCRs within the tumor.

The sample's time point label is to be understood as: sample taken at primary tumor resection. Library prep was done by 5' RACE. Data came from a NextSeq 500. The public reads were reanalyzed by TCRdb: fastp trimming at Q25, MiXCR alignment, in-frame beta chains only. All rows with the same CDR3 protein become a single entry with the most common DNA and genes. Counted in this sample were about 9,500 distinct CDR3 sequences; around 8.7% of them appeared once. The top ten hold about 13% of the sample. Their antigens are not known. The sample here was lung tumor tissue, taken at surgery. These receptors all stem from a female donor with early-stage non-small cell lung cancer.

This clonotype was observed many times. The chain recombines TRBV10-3 with TRBJ1-5; D uncertain. The CDR3 spans 13 residues. CDR1 is ENHRY, CDR2 SYGVKD, per germline. The V and J ends lost 0 bases and 12 bases respectively, with 12 bases between them. This chain's CDR3 is CAISESRGRNQHF. In nucleotides, the CDR3 is TGTGCCATCAGTGAGTCGAGAGGGCGGAACCAGCATTTT.

This clonotype was picked up a small number of times. As DNA, the CDR3 is TGTGCCAGCAGCTTAGGCTCCAGGGCATCGGAGAAAAACATTCAGTACTTC. Translated: CASSLGSRASEKNIQYF. The chain recombines TRBV7-2 with TRBJ2-4; a possible D gene is TRBD1 (5 bases). Trimming cost V 1 base and J 4 bases, with 17 bases left between them. The V gene's germline CDR1 is SGHTA and CDR2 FQGNSA. CDR3 length: 17 amino acids.

This clonotype counts as medium-sized. The V call is TRBV7-9, the J call TRBJ1-5, with D perhaps TRBD1 (5 bases). This CDR3 comprises 13 residues. The germline gives CDR1 SEHNR, CDR2 FQNEAQ (reference sequence). V lost 5 bases and J 5 bases, leaving 10 bases between the germline ends. The DNA of the CDR3 is TGTGCCAGCAGCCCGACAGATGATCAGCCCCAGCATTTT. Translating it yields CASSPTDDQPQHF.

The gene calls are TRBV7-9 and TRBJ2-5; 8 bases are shared with TRBD1. After removal of 5 bases from V and 5 bases from J, the junction contained 13 bases not matched to a gene. This CDR3 contains 16 residues. The V gene's germline CDR1 is SEHNR and CDR2 FQNEAQ (reference sequence). The CDR3 region is CASSPMGTGHRETQYF. Written as DNA, the CDR3 is TGTGCCAGCAGCCCGATGGGGACAGGCCACCGGGAGACCCAGTACTTC.

This clonotype is classed as medium-sized. The V gene is TRBV5-6, the J gene TRBJ1-3; the D gene is possibly TRBD1 (5 bases). CDR3 length: 18 residues. V shed 4 bases and J shed 3 bases, with 23 bases lying between them. Germline CDR1 and CDR2: SGHDT and YYEEEE. The CDR3 coding sequence is TGTGCCAGCAGCCCGGCCGGGGGGAGCTCTACGTATGGAAACACCATATATTTT. It is translated as CASSPAGGSSTYGNTIYF.

This clonotype was counted many times. The chain has TRBV11-2 and TRBJ2-5; D gene ambiguous. CDR1 is SGHAT, CDR2 FQNNGV, per germline. Between the trimmed V and J ends, which lost 5 bases and 1 base, there was a span of 8 bases. This CDR3 region has 13 residues. The CDR3 spells CASSRAFQETQYF. The DNA for the CDR3 is TGTGCCAGCAGCAGGGCGTTCCAAGAGACCCAGTACTTC.

By share, this clonotype counts as medium-sized (0.01 to 0.1%). This chain links TRBV28 with TRBJ2-5; TRBD1 agrees at 9 bases. The CDR3 contains 15 residues. From germline, CDR1 is MDHEN and CDR2 SYDVKM. The ends lost 3 bases at V and 1 base at J; junction bases unmatched: 3. DNA for the CDR3: TGTGCCAGCAGTTTTCCGGACAGGGGCCAAGAGACCCAGTACTTC. Protein product: CASSFPDRGQETQYF.